These 31 T cell receptor beta chains originate from one sample sequenced in a study of T cells in Graves' hyperthyroidism and ophthalmopathy. The investigators amplified TCR beta CDR3 regions from RNA transcripts. With the HTBI primer set, the TCR CDR3 went through a first round of RT-PCR. TCRdb processed the multiplex PCR reads anew with MiXCR; each CDR3 protein has one entry. The sample lists about 560,000 distinct CDR3 sequences, 40% to 55% seen once, with about 7.8% in the top ten. The sample was peripheral blood or thyroid tissue (not recorded which). These receptors originate from a woman in her late teens or twenties with Graves' hyperthyroidism.

The chain uses TRBV29-1 and TRBJ1-2; TRBD1 agrees at 9 bases. V dropped 0 bases and J dropped 3; count of bases not matched to a gene: 2. The CDR3 extends over 14 amino acids. Per the germline V gene, CDR1 is SQVTM and CDR2 is ANQGSEA. The CDR3 region has the DNA TGCAGCGTTGAAGATCGGGACAGGGACTATGGCTACACCTTC. This encodes CSVEDRDRDYGYTF.

V and J are TRBV12-3 or TRBV12-4 and TRBJ2-7, with no clear D. This CDR3 contains 14 residues. V lost 5 bases and J lost 3, with 14 bases in between. This CDR3 is CASSDSIGDYEQYF. The CDR3 DNA follows: TGTGCCAGCAGTGACTCAATTGGGGACTACGAGCAGTACTTC.

This chain connects TRBV7-3 to TRBJ2-7, with 8 nucleotides matching TRBD1. This CDR3 is built from 15 residues. V was pared by 5 bases and J by 0 bases, with 6 bases of the junction left unmatched. The germline V gene encodes CDR1 SGHTA and CDR2 FQGTGA. CDR3 coding DNA: TGTGCCAGCAGCCAACGACAGGGGATCTCCTACGAGCAGTACTTC. It is translated as CASSQRQGISYEQYF.

The genes are TRBV12-3 or TRBV12-4 and TRBJ2-7; D unresolved. The CDR3 extends over 13 amino acids. With 6 bases removed from V and 3 bases from J, the gap between germline ends came to 12 bases. This CDR3 is CASSRLPIYEQYF. In DNA, the CDR3 is TGTGCCAGCAGCCGACTCCCTATCTACGAGCAGTACTTC.

The genes are TRBV7-9 and TRBJ1-1; no firm D call. V lost 2 bases and J 7 bases, leaving 14 bases between the germline ends. This CDR3 spans 14 amino acids. CDR1 and CDR2 (germline): SEHNR, FQNEAQ (reference sequence). The CDR3 nucleotides read TGTGCCAGCAGCTTATCCCACGGACTGATTGAAGCTTTCTTT. Translated: CASSLSHGLIEAFF.

This clonotype came up many times. CDR3 residues: CATSQGWETQYF. CDR3 DNA sequence: TGTGCCACCAGCCAGGGGTGGGAGACCCAGTACTTC. The gene calls are TRBV24-1 and TRBJ2-5; D may be TRBD1 (6 bases). The CDR3 totals 12 residues. CDR1 is KGHDR and CDR2 is SFDVKD in the germline V gene. Trimming left V 7 bases short and J 5 bases short, with 10 bases between.

On this clonotype: The junction departs from germline at one end; a sequencing error may be responsible. The rearrangement joins TRBV24-1 to TRBJ2-2; tentatively, D is TRBD2 (6 bases). Germline V lookup: CDR1 KGHDR, CDR2 SFDVKD. The CDR3 is 13 amino acids. The CDR3 sequence: CATKQPDTGGLFF. The CDR3 region has the DNA TGTGCCACCAAACAGCCTGACACCGGGGGGCTGTTTTTT.

The gene calls are TRBV20-1 and TRBJ1-2, with D maybe TRBD1 (5 bases). The CDR3 spans 14 residues. Trimming removed 0 bases from V and 8 bases from J, with 16 bases in between. Germline V gene lookup returns CDR1 DFQATT and CDR2 SNEGSKA (reference sequence). For the CDR3, the DNA is TGCAGTGCTAGAGATCTGGGGGGGGTGAGCGGCTACACCTTC. Protein sequence: CSARDLGGVSGYTF.

This clonotype was counted only a few times. The V gene is TRBV14, the J gene TRBJ1-2; D is unresolved. Germline CDR1 is SGHDN and CDR2 is FVKESK. Trimming shortened V by 0 bases and J by 4 bases, and 12 bases separated the two germline ends. The length of the CDR3 is 15 residues. The CDR3 DNA reads as TGTGCCAGCAGCCAAGATAGAACGGGGTTCTATGGCTACACCTTC. This encodes CASSQDRTGFYGYTF.

In this sample, this clonotype turned up a few times. The chain has TRBV19 and TRBJ1-2, with TRBD1 identical over 9 bases. This CDR3 region has 14 residues. Germline CDR1 reads LNHDA; CDR2 reads SQIVND (reference sequence). J gave up 2 bases and V 8 bases, and 6 bases lay outside the gene matches. As DNA, the CDR3 is TGTGCCAGTCGAGAACAGGGGGCAAACTATGGCTACACCTTC. It specifies CASREQGANYGYTF.

This clonotype was observed a few times. The chain recombines TRBV13 with TRBJ1-5; 7 nucleotides agree with TRBD1. Germline V gene sequence: CDR1 PRHDT, CDR2 FYEKMQ (reference sequence). The ends lost 6 bases at V and 0 bases at J; junction bases unmatched: 5. The CDR3 covers 15 residues. The CDR3 region is CASSTSGGSNQPQHF. The DNA of the CDR3 is TGTGCCAGCAGTACCTCAGGGGGTAGCAATCAGCCCCAGCATTTT.

In this sample, this clonotype turned up many times. An end of the junction differs from the germline gene, which may be a read error. The gene calls are TRBV2 and TRBJ2-7, with D possibly being TRBD2 (6 bases). The germline V gene has CDR1 SNHLY and CDR2 FYNNEI. This CDR3 has 14 amino acids. The CDR3 DNA follows: TGTGCCAGCACTCCTCGTCGGGACTCTCCCGAGGAGTACTTC. This gives the protein CASTPRRDSPEEYF.

This chain uses TRBV6-5 with TRBJ1-1, with TRBD1 matching 8 bases. This CDR3 is 12 amino acids long. With V trimmed by 6 bases and J by 9 bases, 6 bases remained unmatched. The V gene's germline CDR1 is MNHEY and CDR2 SVGAGI. CDR3 region: CASSLGQGKAFF. CDR3 nucleotide sequence: TGTGCCAGCAGCCTAGGACAGGGAAAAGCTTTCTTT.

The chain uses TRBV7-2 and TRBJ2-5; 9 nucleotides match TRBD2. After removal of 5 bases from V and 1 base from J, the junction contained 5 bases not matched to a gene. CDR3 length equals 15 residues. Germline V gene sequence: CDR1 SGHTA, CDR2 FQGNSA. CDR3 sequence reads: CASSPGLARQETQYF. CDR3 DNA: TGTGCCAGCAGCCCCGGACTAGCGCGCCAAGAGACCCAGTACTTC.

This clonotype was counted once. The CDR3 region is CASSPTGIGTEAFF. The CDR3 nucleotides are TGTGCCAGCAGCCCGACAGGGATCGGCACTGAAGCTTTCTTT. J is TRBJ1-1 and V is TRBV7-2; 7 nucleotides align to TRBD1. The junction had 7 bases not matched to a gene; V was cut back by 5 bases and J by 4 bases. The CDR3 extends over 14 amino acids. CDR1 and CDR2 from the germline V gene are SGHTA and FQGNSA.

This clonotype was seen more than once but under ten times. Here the CDR3 reads CSAGGTSGRRDYEQYF. CDR3 in DNA: TGCAGTGCTGGGGGGACTAGCGGGAGAAGGGACTACGAGCAGTACTTC. The rearrangement links TRBV20-1 to TRBJ2-7; TRBD2 aligns across 14 bases. The CDR3 is 16 residues long. Trimming cost V 5 bases and J 3 bases; bases outside gene matches: 9. Germline assignment: CDR1 DFQATT and CDR2 SNEGSKA (reference sequence).

This clonotype was seen at least ten times. This chain connects TRBV10-3 to TRBJ1-5, with 9 bases aligning to TRBD1. The trim removed 2 bases at V and 0 bases at J, leaving 5 bases unmatched. This CDR3 is 17 amino acids long. Germline CDR1 reads ENHRY; CDR2 reads SYGVKD. CDR3 coding DNA: TGTGCCATCAGTGAGACAGGGGGCGCGAGTAGCAATCAGCCCCAGCATTTT. It encodes CAISETGGASSNQPQHF.

The chain uses TRBV6-5 and TRBJ1-5; D perhaps matches TRBD1 (6 bases). The CDR3 sequence is 15 residues long. Germline V gene data show CDR1 as MNHEY and CDR2 as SVGAGI. With 3 bases removed from V and 0 bases from J, the gap between germline ends came to 9 bases. CDR3 DNA: TGTGCCAGCAGTTATCTACAGGGTAGCAATCAGCCCCAGCATTTT. Translated, it gives CASSYLQGSNQPQHF.

This clonotype has at least ten counts. The gene calls are TRBV25-1 and TRBJ1-4; D gene uncertain. V dropped 7 bases and J dropped 7 bases, with 16 bases sitting between them. The CDR3 has 14 amino acids. Germline CDR1 and CDR2: MGHDK and SYGVNS. DNA for the CDR3: TGTGCCAGCAACCACAAGGCCCTTGGTGAAAAACTGTTTTTT. Translated: CASNHKALGEKLFF.

This chain uses TRBV29-1 with TRBJ2-5, with D hard to call. Germline values: CDR1 SQVTM, CDR2 ANQGSEA. The CDR3 has 12 residues. The CDR3 bases are TGCAGTTTCTGGACCTCAGGTGGTACCCAGTACTTC. It specifies CSFWTSGGTQYF.

This clonotype was detected ten times or more. This chain joins TRBV15 and TRBJ1-2, with a possible D match to TRBD1 (6 bases). V gave up 0 bases and J gave up 4 bases, with 9 bases separating them. The V gene's germline CDR1 is LNHNV and CDR2 YYDKDF (reference sequence). The CDR3 loop spans 14 amino acids. The CDR3 nucleotides are TGTGCCACCAGCAGAGATCAGGGGTTCTATGGCTACACCTTC. Translating it yields CATSRDQGFYGYTF.

The table lists this clonotype with a few counts. This rearrangement joins TRBV24-1 to TRBJ2-3, with D unresolved. The CDR3 extends over 15 amino acids. CDR1 is KGHDR and CDR2 is SFDVKD in the germline V gene. V lost 3 bases, J lost 0 bases, and 9 bases lay in between. The CDR3 sequence: CATSDQLGSTDTQYF. DNA for the CDR3: TGTGCCACCAGTGATCAGCTCGGTAGCACAGATACGCAGTATTTT.

The CDR3 DNA follows: TGTGCCAGCAGCTCGCCGCTGGGGATAGCGGGAGGGCCAGAGACCCAGTACTTC. Its translation is CASSSPLGIAGGPETQYF. The J gene is TRBJ2-5, the V gene TRBV7-8; 11 bases align to TRBD2. The V gene's germline CDR1 is SGHVS and CDR2 FQNEAQ. The CDR3 consists of 18 residues. Trimming took 4 bases from V and 4 from J; bases not matched to a gene: 14.

V and J are TRBV6-2 or TRBV6-3 and TRBJ1-4; D gene ambiguous. This CDR3 is 14 amino acids long. V was clipped by 4 bases and J by 0 bases, with 6 bases between them. CDR1 MNHEY and CDR2 SVGEGT come from the germline V gene. CDR3 residues: CASSWTSTNEKLFF. CDR3 nucleotide sequence: TGTGCCAGCAGTTGGACTTCAACTAATGAAAAACTGTTTTTT.

The J gene is TRBJ1-2, the V gene TRBV25-1; D might be TRBD1 (5 bases). Trimming cost V 1 base and J 8 bases, with 17 bases left between them. The CDR3 runs to 15 residues. Germline lookup yields CDR1 MGHDK and CDR2 SYGVNS. The DNA of the CDR3 is TGTGCCAGCAGTGAATTGGGCAGTGCTGGGACGGGCTACACCTTC. Protein: CASSELGSAGTGYTF.

The rearrangement links TRBV2 to TRBJ1-1; maybe TRBD1 (6 bases). The CDR3 loop spans 16 amino acids. Germline CDR1 SNHLY, CDR2 FYNNEI. Between the trimmed V and J ends, which lost 5 bases and 2 bases, there was a span of 18 bases. The CDR3: CASSSINRAFNTEAFF. The CDR3 DNA is TGTGCCAGCAGTTCGATTAACAGGGCGTTCAACACTGAAGCTTTCTTT.

This chain uses TRBV7-9 with TRBJ2-7, with no clear D. V lost 5 bases, J lost 7 bases, and 12 bases lay in between. The CDR3 has 12 amino acids. CDR1 and CDR2 (germline): SEHNR, FQNEAQ (reference sequence). The CDR3 DNA reads TGTGCCAGCAGCATACGGGTGAATGAGCAGTACTTC. As protein: CASSIRVNEQYF.

Of note for this clonotype: One base away lies a much larger clone, so this may be a sequencing read error. The V call is TRBV14, the J call TRBJ1-2; possible D gene TRBD1, 5 bases. The V end lost 3 bases, the J end lost 9 bases, and 14 bases lay between the germline ends. The CDR3 runs to 13 residues. The germline V gene encodes CDR1 SGHDN and CDR2 FVKESK. CDR3 residues: CASSQGLRVSYTF. DNA of the CDR3: TGTGCCAGCAGCCAGGGACTGAGGGTGAGCTACACCTTC.

The chain employs TRBV10-3 and TRBJ1-1; D gene uncertain. The V end lost 3 bases, the J end lost 7 bases, and 15 bases lay between the germline ends. Germline CDR1 and CDR2: ENHRY and SYGVKD. The CDR3 is 14 amino acids. The chain's CDR3 is CAISDPGRHLEAFF. The CDR3 DNA reads TGTGCCATCAGTGATCCCGGCAGGCATCTTGAAGCTTTCTTT.

The rearrangement uses TRBV20-1 and TRBJ2-7; no definite D call. Germline values: CDR1 DFQATT, CDR2 SNEGSKA (reference sequence). V dropped 6 bases and J dropped 4 bases, with 10 bases sitting between them. This CDR3 spans 11 amino acids. This CDR3 is CSAADYYEQYF. CDR3 coding DNA: TGCAGTGCGGCTGATTATTACGAGCAGTACTTC.

The chain combines TRBV7-9 with TRBJ1-5; 8 bases align to TRBD1. With V trimmed by 5 bases and J by 4 bases, 4 bases remained unmatched. The CDR3 loop spans 14 amino acids. CDR1 SEHNR and CDR2 FQNEAQ come from the germline V gene (reference sequence). CDR3 coding DNA: TGTGCCAGCAGCGACCGACAGGGGAATCAGCCCCAGCATTTT. It translates to CASSDRQGNQPQHF.